One sample yielded the 9 T cell receptor beta chains listed below, sequenced in a study of CD8 T cells in ankylosing spondylitis. One entry per CDR3 protein results from TCRdb running MiXCR on the 5' RACE reads. Here the sample spans nearly 250,000 distinct CDR3 sequences, roughly 32% being singletons. What was sequenced was blood, either unsorted or a sorted T cell fraction (not recorded which). Every receptor here comes from a male donor with ankylosing spondylitis or in good health (not recorded which).

This clonotype showed up just once. CDR3 in amino acids: CASSSNNVREKLFF. CDR3 nucleotides: TGCGCCAGCAGCTCGAACAACGTTCGTGAAAAACTGTTTTTT. This rearrangement joins TRBV5-1 to TRBJ1-4, with D unresolved. In germline, CDR1 is SGHRS, CDR2 YFSETQ. This CDR3 region has 14 residues. V was cut by 3 bases and J by 7 bases, with 13 bases left in between.

The rearrangement joins TRBV7-3 to TRBJ2-7, with a tentative D call TRBD1 (6 bases). The V gene lost 5 bases and the J gene lost 2 bases, with 13 bases spanning the gap. The germline gives CDR1 SGHTA, CDR2 FQGTGA. CDR3 size: 14 residues. The CDR3 DNA sequence: TGTGCCAGCAGCCCGACAGGTGGCACCTACGAGCAGTACTTC. Its translation: CASSPTGGTYEQYF.

This clonotype occurred a few times. The rearrangement joins TRBV7-2 to TRBJ1-4, with a weak D call TRBD1 (5 bases). Looked up from germline, CDR1 is SGHTA and CDR2 is FQGNSA. Trimming took 5 bases from V and 4 from J, leaving 14 bases between them. The CDR3 is 15 amino acids. CDR3 residues: CASSALRGLNEKLFF. In DNA form, the CDR3 reads TGTGCCAGCAGCGCATTGCGGGGACTTAATGAAAAACTGTTTTTT. The full variable domain, with the rest looked up from reference TRBV7-2 and TRBJ1-4, is GAGVSQSPSNKVTEKGKDVELRCDPISGHTALYWYRQSLGQGLEFLIYFQGNSAPDKSGLPSDRFSAERTGGSVSTLTIQRTQQEDSAVYLCASSALRGLNEKLFFGSGTQLSVL.

The J gene is TRBJ1-1, the V gene TRBV5-1; 10 bases line up with TRBD1. The CDR3 extends over 15 amino acids. Germline V gene lookup returns CDR1 SGHRS and CDR2 YFSETQ. The V and J ends lost 3 bases and 6 bases, in that order; junction bases with no gene match: 8. CDR3 bases: TGCGCCAGCAGCTCGGGACAGGGGAGTCACGCTGAAGCTTTCTTT. It translates to CASSSGQGSHAEAFF.

This clonotype was counted only a few times. The chain has TRBV29-1 and TRBJ1-1, with D unclear. Per the germline V gene, CDR1 is SQVTM and CDR2 is ANQGSEA. V dropped 8 bases and J dropped 6 bases, with 13 bases sitting between them. There are 11 residues in the CDR3. CDR3 loop: CSTYSGSEAFF. For the CDR3, the DNA is TGCAGCACTTACTCCGGGTCTGAAGCTTTCTTT.

This chain uses TRBV7-9 with TRBJ2-7, with 8 bases fitting TRBD1. Germline values: CDR1 SEHNR, CDR2 FQNEAQ (reference sequence). V shed 5 bases, J shed 0 bases, and the junction held 9 bases outside the gene matches. The CDR3 has 16 residues. The DNA for the CDR3 is TGTGCCAGCAGCCCTCGGACAGGGCAAAGCTCCTACGAGCAGTACTTC. Protein sequence: CASSPRTGQSSYEQYF.

This clonotype was recorded at least ten times. The chain recombines TRBV27 with TRBJ2-3; D unresolved. V was shortened by 5 bases and J by 6 bases, with 12 bases between the two germline ends. There are 13 residues in the CDR3. Looked up from germline, CDR1 is MNHEY and CDR2 is SMNVEV (reference sequence). The CDR3 DNA is TGTGCCAGCAGTCCCAGAGAAGGGGATACGCAGTATTTT. Its protein product is CASSPREGDTQYF.

In its sample, this clonotype was seen a few times. The chain recombines TRBV30 with TRBJ1-2; 9 bases are shared with TRBD1. V was clipped by 3 bases and J by 4 bases; unmatched bases: 6. Germline assignment: CDR1 GTSNPN and CDR2 SVGIG (reference sequence). This CDR3 comprises 14 residues. This chain's CDR3 is CAWRSGQGTYGYTF. CDR3 nucleotide sequence: TGTGCCTGGAGATCGGGACAGGGAACCTATGGCTACACCTTC.

This clonotype was observed at least ten times. The chain links TRBV29-1 to TRBJ2-3; perhaps D is TRBD1 or TRBD2 (5 bases each). The CDR3 is made up of 13 amino acids. V lost 3 bases to trimming and J lost 5 bases, with 12 bases between them. Germline CDR1 reads SQVTM; CDR2 reads ANQGSEA. CDR3: CSVESGTRDTQYF. In nucleotides, the CDR3 is TGCAGCGTTGAGTCCGGGACGCGAGATACGCAGTATTTT.